This is a list of T cell receptor beta chains from one sample in a study of blood T cell repertoires in COVID-19. TCRdb's copy holds only in-frame clones and misses some; the assay was immunoSEQ multiplex PCR. The sample records 190,000 or so clones, about 80% being singletons. Sequencing input: peripheral blood. These receptors originate from a human donor with acute or convalescent COVID-19. The donor label of this sample is uncertain. Each CDR3 is given without its conserved first and last residue. The order of the fields is V gene, CDR3 protein.

TRBV30	AAQREPGNEQF
TRBV6-5	ASSYRTSGSGEQY
TRBV12-3/TRBV12-4	ASSTGTALASS
TRBV11-2	ASSQSYRVGSTDTQY
TRBV6-2/TRBV6-3	ASSSWRAGSFDTQY
TRBV27	ASSSLAGGTDTQY
TRBV7-2	ASSLDSPRGEQY
TRBV19	ASSMRTPTRETQY
TRBV6-1	ASSGRPGDRGTYEQY
TRBV10-3	AINPGSSGNTIY
TRBV10-3	AISEFEYSGRASYEQY
TRBV14	ASSQDLAPGGQETQY